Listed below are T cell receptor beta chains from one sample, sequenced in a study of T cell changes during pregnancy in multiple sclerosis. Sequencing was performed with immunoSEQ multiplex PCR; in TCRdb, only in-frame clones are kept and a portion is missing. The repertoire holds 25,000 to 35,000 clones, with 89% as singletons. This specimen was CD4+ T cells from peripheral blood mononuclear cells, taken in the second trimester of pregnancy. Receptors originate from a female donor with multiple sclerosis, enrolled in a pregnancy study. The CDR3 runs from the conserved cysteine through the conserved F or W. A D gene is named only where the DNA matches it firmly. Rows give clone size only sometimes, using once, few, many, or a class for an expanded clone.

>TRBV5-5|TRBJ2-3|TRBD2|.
TGTGCCAGCAGCCCCAGCGGGGGGGTTACGCAGTATTTT
CASSPSGGVTQYF
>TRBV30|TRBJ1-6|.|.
TGTGCCTGGAGTGTAGATGGCAGGGGAGTCTCACCCCTCCACTTT
CAWSVDGRGVSPLHF
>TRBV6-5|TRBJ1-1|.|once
TGTGCCAGCAGTCAAAGGGGCAACACTGAAGCTTTCTTT
CASSQRGNTEAFF
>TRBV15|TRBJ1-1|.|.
TGTGCCACCAGCAGAGATTTCGGGGGTGTAGCTTTCTTT
CATSRDFGGVAFF
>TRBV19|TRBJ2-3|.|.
TGTGCCAGTAGTATAGATCACGGAGGAGATACGCAGTATTTT
CASSIDHGGDTQYF
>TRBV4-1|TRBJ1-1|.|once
TGCGCCAGCAGCCAAACTGCCCAGGGTATAACTGAAGCTTTCTTT
CASSQTAQGITEAFF
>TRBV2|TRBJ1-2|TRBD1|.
TGTGCCAGCAGCTCGACAGGGGGTGCCTTGCCCTATGGCTACACCTTC
CASSSTGGALPYGYTF
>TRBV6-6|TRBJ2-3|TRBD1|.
TGTGCCAGCACCATTCCCCCGGGACAGGGAACAGATACGCAGTATTTT
CASTIPPGQGTDTQYF
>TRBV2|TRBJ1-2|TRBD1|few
TGTGCCAGCACACCCGAGACAGGGTACTATGGCTACACCTTC
CASTPETGYYGYTF
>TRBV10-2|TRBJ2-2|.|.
TGCGCCAGCAGTCCACAGGGCGGGCACACCGGGGAGCTGTTTTTT
CASSPQGGHTGELFF
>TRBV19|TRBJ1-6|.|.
TGTGCCAGTAGTATCTACCCCAATTCACCCCTCCACTTT
CASSIYPNSPLHF
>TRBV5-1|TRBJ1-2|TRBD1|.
TGCGCCAGCAGCGGACAGGGAAGTTGGAACTATGGCTACACCTTC
CASSGQGSWNYGYTF
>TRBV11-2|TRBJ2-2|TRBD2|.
TGTGCCAGCAGCTTATTAGGCGGGGGGGCCAACACCGGGGAGCTGTTTTTT
CASSLLGGGANTGELFF
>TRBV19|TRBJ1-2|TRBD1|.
TGTGCCAGTCGACAGGGGGGGTTTGGCTACACCTTC
CASRQGGFGYTF
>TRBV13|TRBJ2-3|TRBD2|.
TGTGCCAGCAGCCGAGGTCGGGGGGGTGGTGCAGATACGCAGTATTTT
CASSRGRGGGADTQYF
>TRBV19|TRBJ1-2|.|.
TGTGCCAGTTCCCTCTCACAGAATAACTATGGCTACACCTTC
CASSLSQNNYGYTF
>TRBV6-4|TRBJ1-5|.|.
TGTGCCAGCAGCCAGGTGAGTTTTCAGGGATGGAGGGATCAGCCCCAGCATTTT
CASSQVSFQGWRDQPQHF
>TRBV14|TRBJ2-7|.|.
TGTGCCAGCAGCCCCTTGGGCCCCCAAAGCTCCTACGAGCAGTACTTC
CASSPLGPQSSYEQYF
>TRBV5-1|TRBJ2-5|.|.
TGCGCCAGCAGCTTAGGAGGGGCAGAAGAGACCCAGTACTTC
CASSLGGAEETQYF
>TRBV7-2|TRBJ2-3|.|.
TGTGCCAGCAGCTTTCGAGGGGGGGCTGGAGATACGCAGTATTTT
CASSFRGGAGDTQYF
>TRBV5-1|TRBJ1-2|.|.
TGCGCCAGCAGCTTGGATCAGGGCTACTATGGCTACACCTTC
CASSLDQGYYGYTF
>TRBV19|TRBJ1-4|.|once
TGTGCCAGTAGTACGCCGCAGAATCTCGGGTATGAAAAACTGTTTTTT
CASSTPQNLGYEKLFF
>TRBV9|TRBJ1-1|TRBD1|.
TGTGCCAGCAGCGTAGTAGGGGGCCGGGGAGAATACACTGAAGCTTTCTTT
CASSVVGGRGEYTEAFF
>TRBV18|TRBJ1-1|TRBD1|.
TGTGCCAGCTCACCCAGAGGGGGCTCGAACACTGAAGCTTTCTTT
CASSPRGGSNTEAFF
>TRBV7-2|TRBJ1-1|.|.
TGTGCCAGCAGCTTCTCAGGGACAACTGAAGCTTTCTTT
CASSFSGTTEAFF
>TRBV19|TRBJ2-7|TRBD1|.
TGTGCCAGTAGAACCTCCGGGACAGGGCCCCACGAGCAGTACTTC
CASRTSGTGPHEQYF
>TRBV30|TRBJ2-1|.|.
TGTGCCTGGAGTGGGGCCCCTAAGAATGAGCAGTTCTTC
CAWSGAPKNEQFF